These 29 T cell receptor beta chains originate from one sample sequenced in a study of cytomegalovirus exposure and HLA in healthy donors. The PCR employed 60 Vbeta primers together with 13 Jbeta primers. The method was immunoSEQ multiplex PCR; TCRdb's version includes in-frame clones alone and lacks a portion of them. The data show about 230,000 clones, 80% to 90% seen once. Sequenced sample: PBMCs. The source of these receptors is a girl aged 2-10 years in good health and CMV-seronegative.

This chain uses TRBV2 with TRBJ1-6; D is ambiguous. V lost 4 bases, J lost 6 bases, and 10 bases lay in between. The CDR3 loop spans 14 amino acids. In germline, CDR1 is SNHLY, CDR2 FYNNEI. CDR3 in amino acids: CASSVRWANSPLHF. The CDR3, as DNA: TGTGCCAGCAGTGTAAGATGGGCTAATTCACCCCTCCACTTT. The whole variable domain, filled in from reference TRBV2 and TRBJ1-6, reads EPEVTQTPSHQVTQMGQEVILRCVPISNHLYFYWYRQILGQKVEFLVSFYNNEISEKSEIFDDQFSVERPDGSNFTLKIRSTKLEDSAMYFCASSVRWANSPLHFGNGTRLTVT.

The rearrangement links TRBV9 to TRBJ2-3; TRBD2 might be the D (6 bases). The germline V gene has CDR1 SGDLS and CDR2 YYNGEE. The V gene lost 0 bases and the J gene lost 9 bases, with 8 bases spanning the gap. The CDR3 totals 12 residues. The CDR3 loop reads CASSVAEGTQYF. The DNA for the CDR3 is TGTGCCAGCAGCGTAGCGGAGGGCACGCAGTATTTT.

This clone was seen once. The chain's CDR3 is CAWSVGFGQGGEKLFF. As DNA, the CDR3 is TGTGCCTGGAGTGTAGGTTTCGGTCAGGGAGGTGAAAAACTGTTTTTT. V gene TRBV30 combines with J gene TRBJ1-4, with D tentatively TRBD1 (5 bases). The CDR3 is 16 amino acids. V shed 0 bases and J shed 7 bases, with 18 bases lying between them. Germline CDR1 and CDR2: GTSNPN and SVGIG (reference sequence).

The sample holds one count of this clone. The chain is built from TRBV6-5 and TRBJ1-6; D gene ambiguous. Germline values: CDR1 MNHEY, CDR2 SVGAGI. This CDR3 comprises 14 residues. The V and J ends lost 7 bases and 8 bases respectively, with 15 bases between them. As DNA, the CDR3 is TGTGCCAGCAACGGGGAGGGATTGGATTCACCCCTCCACTTT. This sequence encodes CASNGEGLDSPLHF.

V usage is TRBV7-9 and J usage is TRBJ2-1, with 9 nucleotides matching TRBD1. Germline values: CDR1 SEHNR, CDR2 FQNEAQ (reference sequence). This CDR3 comprises 17 residues. The V gene end was trimmed by 2 bases and the J gene end by 4 bases; junction bases not matched to a gene: 9. The CDR3, as DNA: TGTGCCAGCAGCTTAAGTTACCGGGACAGGGATTACAATGAGCAGTTCTTC. Residues: CASSLSYRDRDYNEQFF.

The chain joins TRBV6-1 to TRBJ1-2; the match to TRBD1 covers 9 bases. Germline CDR1 and CDR2: MNHNS and SASEGT. The CDR3 covers 17 residues. After removal of 2 bases from V and 3 bases from J, the junction contained 10 bases not matched to a gene. This chain's CDR3 is CASSEQGQGLLYYGYTF. In DNA, the CDR3 is TGTGCCAGCAGTGAACAGGGACAGGGACTCCTTTACTATGGCTACACCTTC.

The chain carries TRBV6-5 and TRBJ1-6; TRBD1 is a possible D gene (5 bases). Between the trimmed V and J ends, which lost 3 bases and 5 bases, there was a span of 11 bases. Looked up from germline, CDR1 is MNHEY and CDR2 is SVGAGI. This CDR3 has 15 residues. Here the CDR3 reads CASSYGGVNNSPLHF. The CDR3 DNA reads as TGTGCCAGCAGTTATGGAGGGGTAAATAATTCACCCCTCCACTTT.

The chain combines TRBV27 with TRBJ2-5, with 8 nucleotides matching TRBD1. Germline V gene lookup returns CDR1 MNHEY and CDR2 SMNVEV (reference sequence). V was clipped by 5 bases and J by 5 bases; unmatched bases: 4. CDR3 length equals 13 residues. This chain's CDR3 is CASSQTGGETQYF. The CDR3 coding sequence is TGTGCCAGCAGTCAAACAGGGGGTGAGACCCAGTACTTC.

For this clone: Mismatch with germline at one junction end may stem from a read error. The rearrangement uses TRBV7-9 and TRBJ1-2; unclear D gene. The CDR3 spans 13 residues. Per the germline V gene, CDR1 is SEHNR and CDR2 is FQNEAQ (reference sequence). The CDR3 reads CSSSLSVNYGYTF. The DNA for the CDR3 is TGTTCCAGCAGCTTGTCCGTTAACTATGGCTACACCTTC.

The rearrangement joins TRBV2 to TRBJ2-2; TRBD1 agrees at 7 bases. Trimming removed 10 bases from V and 0 bases from J; junction bases left unmatched: 2. This CDR3 is 13 amino acids long. Germline V gene sequence: CDR1 SNHLY, CDR2 FYNNEI. This chain's CDR3 is CATDRPNTGELFF. The DNA for the CDR3 is TGTGCCACGGACAGGCCGAACACCGGGGAGCTGTTTTTT.

This chain connects TRBV7-2 to TRBJ2-3; D not certain. The CDR3 runs 14 residues. V dropped 3 bases and J dropped 1 base, with 8 bases sitting between them. Germline V gene data show CDR1 as SGHTA and CDR2 as FQGNSA. The CDR3 sequence is CASSFTVGTDTQYF. The CDR3 DNA reads TGTGCCAGCAGCTTCACGGTCGGCACAGATACGCAGTATTTT. Full variable domain (rest looked up from reference TRBV7-2 and TRBJ2-3): GAGVSQSPSNKVTEKGKDVELRCDPISGHTALYWYRQSLGQGLEFLIYFQGNSAPDKSGLPSDRFSAERTGGSVSTLTIQRTQQEDSAVYLCASSFTVGTDTQYFGPGTRLTVL.

The rearrangement uses TRBV6-5 and TRBJ1-5, with D uncertain. Germline-derived CDR1 and CDR2 are MNHEY and SVGAGI. This CDR3 is built from 15 residues. The V gene lost 1 base and the J gene lost 2 bases, with 9 bases spanning the gap. In nucleotides, the CDR3 is TGTGCCAGCAGTTACTGGGGAGTTGGCAATCAGCCCCAGCATTTT. Translated: CASSYWGVGNQPQHF.

This chain joins TRBV6-1 and TRBJ1-6; D ambiguous. Trimming shortened V by 3 bases and J by 7 bases, and 16 bases separated the two germline ends. This CDR3 spans 16 amino acids. CDR1 and CDR2 from the germline V gene are MNHNS and SASEGT. CDR3 residues: CASSEVSGVPNSPLHF. The CDR3 DNA follows: TGTGCCAGCAGTGAGGTGAGCGGGGTCCCGAATTCACCCCTCCACTTT.

The chain recombines TRBV6-6 with TRBJ2-2; 7 nucleotides agree with TRBD2. CDR1 is MNHNY and CDR2 is SVGAGI in the germline V gene (reference sequence). Trimming cost V 5 bases and J 7 bases; bases outside gene matches: 13. This CDR3 contains 16 residues. The DNA for the CDR3 is TGTGCCAGCAGTAGGTACTCAGCGGGGATAGTCGGGGAGCTGTTTTTT. It specifies CASSRYSAGIVGELFF.

The V and J genes are TRBV6-5 and TRBJ1-4; D perhaps matches TRBD1 (5 bases). This CDR3 is built from 15 residues. The V gene's germline CDR1 is MNHEY and CDR2 SVGAGI. The V gene lost 2 bases and the J gene lost 6 bases, with 13 bases spanning the gap. The CDR3 region is CASSYQGNLHEKLFF. The CDR3 nucleotides read TGTGCCAGCAGTTACCAGGGTAACCTTCATGAAAAACTGTTTTTT.

The CDR3 here is CASSPPPDTGELFF. CDR3 DNA sequence: TGTGCCAGCAGCCCCCCCCCGGACACCGGGGAGCTGTTTTTT. The rearrangement joins TRBV9 to TRBJ2-2, with D hard to call. The CDR3 runs to 14 residues. The V gene's germline CDR1 is SGDLS and CDR2 YYNGEE. The V and J ends lost 4 bases and 3 bases respectively, with 10 bases between them. The complete variable domain, with remaining parts taken from reference TRBV9 and TRBJ2-2, reads DSGVTQTPKHLITATGQRVTLRCSPRSGDLSVYWYQQSLDQGLQFLIQYYNGEERAKGNILERFSAQQFPDLHSELNLSSLELGDSALYFCASSPPPDTGELFFGEGSRLTVL.

The chain links TRBV6-1 to TRBJ2-2; a possible D gene is TRBD2 (5 bases). The CDR3 is 14 amino acids. Germline V gene lookup returns CDR1 MNHNS and CDR2 SASEGT. V was trimmed by 4 bases and J by 2 bases, leaving 8 bases between them. The CDR3 nucleotides read TGTGCCAGCAGTGCGCGGGCAAACACCGGGGAGCTGTTTTTT. Translation: CASSARANTGELFF.

CDR3 DNA sequence: TGTGCCAGCAGCTTGGTTAGCACCGGGGAGCTGTTTTTT. It translates to CASSLVSTGELFF. This chain links TRBV5-4 with TRBJ2-2; no definite D call. Germline V gives CDR1 SGHNT, CDR2 YYREEE (reference sequence). The V and J ends lost 0 bases and 4 bases respectively, with 4 bases between them. This CDR3 is 13 amino acids long.

The gene calls are TRBV18 and TRBJ2-7, with D perhaps TRBD2 (5 bases). The CDR3 runs 15 residues. CDR1 is KGHSH and CDR2 is LQKENI in the germline V gene. Trimming removed 3 bases at V and 2 bases at J, with 14 bases between. CDR3 nucleotides: TGTGCCAGCTCACCTTGGACTGAAAGTACCTACGAGCAGTACTTC. Its translation is CASSPWTESTYEQYF. The full variable domain, completed using reference TRBV18 and TRBJ2-7, is NAGVMQNPRHLVRRRGQEARLRCSPMKGHSHVYWYRQLPEEGLKFMVYLQKENIIDESGMPKERFSAEFPKEGPSILRIQQVVRGDSAAYFCASSPWTESTYEQYFGPGTRLTVT.

This clone came up once. V is TRBV18 and J is TRBJ1-5; D might be TRBD1 (6 bases). Trimming shortened V by 3 bases and J by 2 bases, and 14 bases separated the two germline ends. CDR3 length: 16 residues. Germline-derived CDR1 and CDR2 are KGHSH and LQKENI. The CDR3 sequence: CASSPVQGNRNQPQHF. CDR3 nucleotides: TGTGCCAGCTCACCGGTACAGGGTAATCGCAATCAGCCCCAGCATTTT.

The chain employs TRBV5-6 and TRBJ1-5; TRBD1 is a possible D gene (6 bases). This CDR3 comprises 13 residues. Germline V CDR1 and CDR2: SGHDT, YYEEEE. Trimming left V 0 bases short and J 6 bases short, with 7 bases between. The CDR3 sequence is CASSLARGQPQHF. The CDR3 nucleotides are TGTGCCAGCAGCTTGGCCAGGGGTCAGCCCCAGCATTTT.

This clone was observed a few times. The chain combines TRBV4-1 with TRBJ2-5; D remains unclear. V lost 0 bases to trimming and J lost 1 base, with 9 bases between them. Germline values: CDR1 MGHRA, CDR2 YSYEKL. This CDR3 contains 15 residues. For the CDR3, the DNA is TGCGCCAGCAGCCAAGATCCTGGCAGCCAAGAGACCCAGTACTTC. Amino acid sequence: CASSQDPGSQETQYF.

This clone was recorded once. This chain connects TRBV29-1 to TRBJ2-5; D is unclear. V was pared by 5 bases and J by 4 bases, with 11 bases between. The CDR3 is 12 amino acids. Germline V CDR1 and CDR2: SQVTM, ANQGSEA. CDR3 region: CSVLHSRETQYF. Written as DNA, the CDR3 is TGCAGCGTTCTACACAGTCGAGAGACCCAGTACTTC. The entire variable domain, with the rest obtained from reference TRBV29-1 and TRBJ2-5, is as follows: SAVISQKPSRDICQRGTSLTIQCQVDSQVTMMFWYRQQPGQSLTLIATANQGSEATYESGFVIDKFPISRPNLTFSTLTVSNMSPEDSSIYLCSVLHSRETQYFGPGTRLLVL.

In its sample, this clone was seen a few times. The chain combines TRBV7-9 with TRBJ2-6, with 7 bases that match TRBD1. CDR1 SEHNR and CDR2 FQNEAQ come from the germline V gene (reference sequence). The trim removed 9 bases at V and 0 bases at J, leaving 5 bases unmatched. CDR3 length: 15 residues. The CDR3 is CASPGQSSGANVLTF. Written as DNA, the CDR3 is TGTGCCAGTCCGGGACAGTCCTCTGGGGCCAACGTCCTGACTTTC.

This chain joins TRBV7-9 and TRBJ1-1; unclear D gene. This CDR3 region has 14 residues. CDR1 and CDR2 from the germline V gene are SEHNR and FQNEAQ (reference sequence). Trimming took 0 bases from V and 0 from J, leaving 5 bases between them. The chain's CDR3 is CASSLASVNTEAFF. The CDR3 DNA reads as TGTGCCAGCAGCTTAGCGAGTGTGAACACTGAAGCTTTCTTT.

This sequence joins TRBV11-2 and TRBJ1-6, with 7 bases matching TRBD1. The germline V gene has CDR1 SGHAT and CDR2 FQNNGV. V shed 1 base, J shed 7 bases, and the junction held 4 bases outside the gene matches. This CDR3 region has 15 residues. CDR3 protein: CASSLGRGRNSPLHF. As DNA, the CDR3 is TGTGCCAGCAGCTTAGGGAGGGGGCGAAATTCACCCCTCCACTTT. The full variable domain, completed using reference TRBV11-2 and TRBJ1-6, is EAGVAQSPRYKIIEKRQSVAFWCNPISGHATLYWYQQILGQGPKLLIQFQNNGVVDDSQLPKDRFSAERLKGVDSTLKIQPAKLEDSAVYLCASSLGRGRNSPLHFGNGTRLTVT.

The chain joins TRBV30 to TRBJ1-5, with D hard to call. CDR1 is GTSNPN and CDR2 is SVGIG in the germline V gene (reference sequence). V was pared by 1 base and J by 5 bases, with 9 bases between. The CDR3 is 13 residues long. CDR3 protein: CAWSDGRDQPQHF. The CDR3 DNA reads TGTGCCTGGAGTGACGGTAGAGATCAGCCCCAGCATTTT.

The chain has TRBV6-1 and TRBJ2-7; no definite D call. The V end lost 5 bases, the J end lost 1 base, and 9 bases lay between the germline ends. The germline V gene encodes CDR1 MNHNS and CDR2 SASEGT. The CDR3 contains 13 residues. CDR3 sequence reads: CASSQTRSYEQYF. The CDR3 bases are TGTGCCAGCAGTCAGACACGATCCTACGAGCAGTACTTC.

The chain carries TRBV6-1 and TRBJ1-5; 8 bases line up with TRBD1. Germline assignment: CDR1 MNHNS and CDR2 SASEGT. The CDR3 extends over 14 amino acids. V was clipped by 6 bases and J by 5 bases; unmatched bases: 6. CDR3 sequence reads: CASSPQGADQPQHF. For the CDR3, the DNA is TGTGCCAGCAGCCCCCAGGGGGCCGATCAGCCCCAGCATTTT.